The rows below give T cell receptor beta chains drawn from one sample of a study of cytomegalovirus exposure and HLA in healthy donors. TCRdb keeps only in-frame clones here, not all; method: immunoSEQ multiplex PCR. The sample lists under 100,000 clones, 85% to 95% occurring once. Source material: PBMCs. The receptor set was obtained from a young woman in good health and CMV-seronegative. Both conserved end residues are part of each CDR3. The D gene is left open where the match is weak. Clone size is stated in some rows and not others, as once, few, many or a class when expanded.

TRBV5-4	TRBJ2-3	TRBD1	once	TGTGCCAGCAGCCTGGCCGGGACAGGGTTGACAGATACGCAGTATTTT	CASSLAGTGLTDTQYF
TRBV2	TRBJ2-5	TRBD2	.	TGTGCCAGCAGAGCAGGGACTAGCGGGGAGGAGACCCAGTACTTC	CASRAGTSGEETQYF
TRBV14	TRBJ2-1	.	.	TGTGCCAGCAGCCAAGGTTCTAAACGCGAGCAGTTCTTC	CASSQGSKREQFF
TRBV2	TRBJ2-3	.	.	TGTGCCAGCAGTGACAGGAAGAAAACAGATACGCAGTATTTT	CASSDRKKTDTQYF
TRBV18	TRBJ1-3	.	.	TGTGCCAGCTCACCGGCGGACGGCCTACGGCGGGCGGGAAACACCATATATTTT	CASSPADGLRRAGNTIYF
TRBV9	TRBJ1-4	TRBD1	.	TGTGCCAGCAGCGTAGGGGACAGGGAAAAACTGTTTTTT	CASSVGDREKLFF
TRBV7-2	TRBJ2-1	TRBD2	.	TGTGCCAGCAGCTTAGCGCGAGCAAGCGGGAGTGGAAAGTTCTTC	CASSLARASGSGKFF
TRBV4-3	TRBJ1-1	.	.	TGCGCCAGCAGCCAAGAATTACCCCGCAGGGTGTCTGAAGCTTTCTTT	CASSQELPRRVSEAFF
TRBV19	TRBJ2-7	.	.	TGTGCCAGTAGTATGTCACCGACATCGGAGCAGTACTTC	CASSMSPTSEQYF
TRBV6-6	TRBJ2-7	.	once	TGTGCCAGCAGTTACACCGCATCCTACGAGCAGTACTTC	CASSYTASYEQYF
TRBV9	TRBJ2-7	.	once	TGTGCCAGCAGCGTAGAACGGGACTCACCCTCCGAGCAGTACTTC	CASSVERDSPSEQYF
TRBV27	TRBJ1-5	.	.	TGTGCCAGCCGAGTTCGGCCCCAGCATTTT	CASRVRPQHF
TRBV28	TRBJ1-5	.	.	TGTGCCGGAAGGAGCGGAAATCAGCCCCAGCATTTT	CAGRSGNQPQHF
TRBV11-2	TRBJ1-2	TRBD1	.	TGTGCCAGCAGCTTCGACAGGGCAGGCTATGGCTACACCTTC	CASSFDRAGYGYTF
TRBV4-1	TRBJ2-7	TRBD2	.	TGCGCCAGCAGCCAAGAAGCGGGGCTTGGGGTGGAGCAGTACTTC	CASSQEAGLGVEQYF
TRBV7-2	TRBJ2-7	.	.	TGTGCCAGCAGCTTAGCGTCTTCGAGCTCCTACGAGCAGTACTTC	CASSLASSSSYEQYF
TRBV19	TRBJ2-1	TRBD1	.	TGTGCCAGTAAGTGGACAGGGAACACCTACAATGAGCAGTTCTTC	CASKWTGNTYNEQFF
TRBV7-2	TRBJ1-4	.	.	TGTGCCAGCAGCTTAGCCAGGGTAGCTAATGAAAAACTGTTTTTT	CASSLARVANEKLFF
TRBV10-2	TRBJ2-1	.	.	TGCGCCACCTTGGACATCATGCAGTTCTTC	CATLDIMQFF
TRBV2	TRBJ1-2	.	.	TGTGCCAGCAGTGCGGGTGCTGAGGAGTACACCTTC	CASSAGAEEYTF
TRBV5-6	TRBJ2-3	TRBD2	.	TGTGCCAGCGGCCTGGGAGGGGATACGCAGTATTTT	CASGLGGDTQYF
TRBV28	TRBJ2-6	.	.	TGTGCCAGCAGTTTTACAGGGCCGAGCTCTGGGGCCAACGTCCTGACTTTC	CASSFTGPSSGANVLTF
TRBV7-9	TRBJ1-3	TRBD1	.	TGTGCCAGCAGACCCGTTTCAGGGGGCAAGTATGGAAACACCATATATTTT	CASRPVSGGKYGNTIYF
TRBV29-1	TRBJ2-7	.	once	TGCAGCGTAGAAACAGGGTACTCCTACGAGCAGTACTTC	CSVETGYSYEQYF
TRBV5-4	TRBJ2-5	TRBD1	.	TGTGCCAGCAGCTTGGGACAGGGGTTCGTCGAGACCCAGTACTTC	CASSLGQGFVETQYF
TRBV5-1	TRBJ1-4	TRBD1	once	TGCGCCAGCAGCTTCCAAACAGGGGGCCGTAATGAAAAACTGTTTTTT	CASSFQTGGRNEKLFF
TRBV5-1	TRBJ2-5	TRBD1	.	TGCGCCAGCAGTCCTGGGGACAGGGGACTACAAGAGACCCAGTACTTC	CASSPGDRGLQETQYF
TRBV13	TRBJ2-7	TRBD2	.	TGTGCCAGCAGCTCCGGACTAGCGGGGGCCCGATACGAGCAGTACTTC	CASSSGLAGARYEQYF
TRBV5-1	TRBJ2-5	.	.	TGCGCCAGCAGCTCCGCGGCGTACCAAGAGACCCAGTACTTC	CASSSAAYQETQYF
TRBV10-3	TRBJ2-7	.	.	TGTGCCATCAGTGAGTCGATAGCTGGCGAGGAGCAGTACTTC	CAISESIAGEEQYF
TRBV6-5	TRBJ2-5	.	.	TGTGCCAGCAGAGATGGGTATCGGAGAGAGACCCAGTACTTC	CASRDGYRRETQYF
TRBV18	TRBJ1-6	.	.	TGTGCCAGCTCACCGCGCCGGGCCCTGAGGGCTGAATATAATTCACCCCTCCACTTT	CASSPRRALRAEYNSPLHF
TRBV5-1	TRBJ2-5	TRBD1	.	TGCGCCAGCAGCACGGGGACAGTCCAAGAGACCCAGTACTTC	CASSTGTVQETQYF
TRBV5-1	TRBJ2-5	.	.	TGCGCCAGCAGCTTCGCAGGGGAAGAGACCCAGTACTTC	CASSFAGEETQYF
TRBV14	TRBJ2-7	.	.	TGTGCCAGCAGCCAAGAACGAGGGATTCGTTTCTACGAGCAGTACTTC	CASSQERGIRFYEQYF
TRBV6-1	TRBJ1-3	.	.	TGTGCCAGCAGTGAAAGTAGGGTCCGGGGGGACACCATATATTTT	CASSESRVRGDTIYF
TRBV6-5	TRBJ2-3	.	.	TGTGCCAGCAGTTACCTCGGGACAGATACGCAGTATTTT	CASSYLGTDTQYF
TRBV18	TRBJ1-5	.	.	TGTGCCAGCCCCTCGAGGGAAAGACAGCCCCAGCATTTT	CASPSRERQPQHF
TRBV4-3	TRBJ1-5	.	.	TGCGCCAGCAGCCAAGAATTCAGGAATCAGCCCCAGCATTTT	CASSQEFRNQPQHF
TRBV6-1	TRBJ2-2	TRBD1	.	TGTGCCAGCAGAGAAACCGGGACAGGGAGCACCGGGGAGCTGTTTTTT	CASRETGTGSTGELFF
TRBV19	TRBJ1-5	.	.	TGTGCCAGTAGTATAGAGGAGGGGTATGAGGTGAGTCAGCCCCAGCATTTT	CASSIEEGYEVSQPQHF
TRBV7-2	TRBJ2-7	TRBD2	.	TGTGCCAGCAGCGCCGGACTAGCGGGGAGCTCCTACGAGCAGTACTTC	CASSAGLAGSSYEQYF
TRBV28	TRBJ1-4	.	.	TGTGCCAGTATCGAGGCCGGGTCCCAGAGAAAACTGTTTTTT	CASIEAGSQRKLFF
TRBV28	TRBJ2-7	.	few	TGTGCCAGCAGTTACGGACTGGAAAGGAGCTCCTACGAGCAGTACTTC	CASSYGLERSSYEQYF
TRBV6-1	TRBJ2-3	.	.	TGTGCCAGCAGTATGGGGCGTGCAGATACGCAGTATTTT	CASSMGRADTQYF
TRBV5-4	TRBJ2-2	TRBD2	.	TGTGCCAGCAGCTTGGAACTAGCGCTCGACGGGGAGCTGTTTTTT	CASSLELALDGELFF
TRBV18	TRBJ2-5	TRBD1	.	TGTGCCAGCTCCACCCAACAGGGGGTCCAAGAGACCCAGTACTTC	CASSTQQGVQETQYF
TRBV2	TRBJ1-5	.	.	TGTGCCAGCAGAGGGGAAGGCAATCAGCCCCAGCATTTT	CASRGEGNQPQHF
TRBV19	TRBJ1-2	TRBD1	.	TGTGCCAGTAGTATCTCCGCCTCAACCTTCCTGACAGGGTCAGGAGGCTACACCTTC	CASSISASTFLTGSGGYTF
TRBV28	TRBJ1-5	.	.	TGTGCCAGCAGTTCGCTCGGGCAAGGAGGTCAGCCCCAGCATTTT	CASSSLGQGGQPQHF
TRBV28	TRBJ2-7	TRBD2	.	TGTGCCAGCACCCTTAGCCTCGGGACTAGCGGGATGCGCTCCTACGAGCAGTACTTC	CASTLSLGTSGMRSYEQYF
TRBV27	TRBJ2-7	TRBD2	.	TGTGCCAGCGGGACTGGGGGGGGGTACGAGCAGTACTTC	CASGTGGGYEQYF
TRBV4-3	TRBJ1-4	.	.	TGCGCCAGCAGCGAATTTACGGGTCCCCTGGGGGGTAATGAAAAACTGTTTTTT	CASSEFTGPLGGNEKLFF
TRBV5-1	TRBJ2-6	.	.	TGCGCCAGCAGCTTGTCAGGTACCGGGGCCAACGTCCTGACTTTC	CASSLSGTGANVLTF
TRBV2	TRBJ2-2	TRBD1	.	TGTGCCAGCAGCCACAGGGGCACCGGGGAGCTGTTTTTT	CASSHRGTGELFF
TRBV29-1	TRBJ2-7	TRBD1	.	TGCAGCGTTCGCTCTCCAGGGGGCTCGTACGAGCAGTACTTC	CSVRSPGGSYEQYF
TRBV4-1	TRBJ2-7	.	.	TGCGCCAGCAGCCAAGTCTGGGCCAGGAGGACCTACGAGCAGTACTTC	CASSQVWARRTYEQYF
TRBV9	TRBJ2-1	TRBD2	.	TGTGCCAGCAGCACGCGGGGGGCTTCCTACAATGAGCAGTTCTTC	CASSTRGASYNEQFF
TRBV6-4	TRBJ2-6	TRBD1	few	TGTGCCAGCAGTGCCTGGACAGGCTCTGGGGCCAACGTCCTGACTTTC	CASSAWTGSGANVLTF
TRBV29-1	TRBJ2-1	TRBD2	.	TGCAGCGTTGTACGGGGACTAGCGGCCTACAATGAGCAGTTCTTC	CSVVRGLAAYNEQFF